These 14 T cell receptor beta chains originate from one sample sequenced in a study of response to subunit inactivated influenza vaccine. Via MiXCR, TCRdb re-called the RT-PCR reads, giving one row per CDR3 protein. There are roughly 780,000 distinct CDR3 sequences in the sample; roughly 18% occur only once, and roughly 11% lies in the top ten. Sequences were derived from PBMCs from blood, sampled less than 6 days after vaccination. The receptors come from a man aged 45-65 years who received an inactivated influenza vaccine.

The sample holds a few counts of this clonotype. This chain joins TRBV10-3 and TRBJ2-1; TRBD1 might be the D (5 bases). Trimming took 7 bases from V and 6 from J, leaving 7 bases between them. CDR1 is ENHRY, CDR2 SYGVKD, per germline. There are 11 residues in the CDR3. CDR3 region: CAINTGNEQFF. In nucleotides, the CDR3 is TGTGCCATCAACACAGGCAATGAGCAGTTCTTC.

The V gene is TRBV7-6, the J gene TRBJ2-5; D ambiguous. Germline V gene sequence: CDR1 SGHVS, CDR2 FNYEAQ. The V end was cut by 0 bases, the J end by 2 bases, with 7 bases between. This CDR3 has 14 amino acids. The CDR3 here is CASSLAVEQETQYF. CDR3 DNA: TGTGCCAGCAGCTTAGCGGTAGAACAAGAGACCCAGTACTTC. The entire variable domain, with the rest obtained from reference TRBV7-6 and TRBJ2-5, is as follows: GAGVSQSPRYKVTKRGQDVALRCDPISGHVSLYWYRQALGQGPEFLTYFNYEAQQDKSGLPNDRFSAERPEGSISTLTIQRTEQRDSAMYRCASSLAVEQETQYFGPGTRLLVL.

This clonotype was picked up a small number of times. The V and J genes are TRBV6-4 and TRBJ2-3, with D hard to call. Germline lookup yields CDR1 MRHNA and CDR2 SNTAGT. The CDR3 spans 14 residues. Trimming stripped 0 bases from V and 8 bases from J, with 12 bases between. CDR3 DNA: TGTGCCAGCAGTGACTCCGGTCAATCCAGTACGCAGTATTTT. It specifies CASSDSGQSSTQYF.

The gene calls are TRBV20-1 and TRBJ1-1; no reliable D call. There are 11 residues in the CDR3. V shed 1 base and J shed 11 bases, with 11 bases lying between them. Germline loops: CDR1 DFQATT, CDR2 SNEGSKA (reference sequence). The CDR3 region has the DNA TGCAGTGCTAGAGGGACCGTTGGGGCTTTCTTT. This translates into CSARGTVGAFF.

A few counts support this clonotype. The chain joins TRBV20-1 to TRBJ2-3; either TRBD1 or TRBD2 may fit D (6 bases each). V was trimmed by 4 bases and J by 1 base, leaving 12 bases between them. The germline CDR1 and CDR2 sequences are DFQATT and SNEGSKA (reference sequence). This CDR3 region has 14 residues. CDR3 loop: CSATGAPRTDTQYF. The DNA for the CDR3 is TGCAGTGCTACGGGGGCACCTCGCACAGATACGCAGTATTTT.

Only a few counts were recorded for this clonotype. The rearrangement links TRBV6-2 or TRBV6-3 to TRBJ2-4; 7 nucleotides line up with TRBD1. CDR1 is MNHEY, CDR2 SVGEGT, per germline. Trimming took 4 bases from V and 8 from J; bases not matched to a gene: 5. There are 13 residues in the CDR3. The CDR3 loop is CASSSTGAYIQYF. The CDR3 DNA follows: TGTGCCAGCAGTTCTACAGGGGCCTACATTCAGTACTTC.

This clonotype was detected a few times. The CDR3 region is CASSRFSEQYF. CDR3 in DNA: TGTGCCAGCAGTCGTTTTTCCGAGCAGTACTTC. This chain joins TRBV12-3 or TRBV12-4 and TRBJ2-7; D gene unclear. V lost 5 bases, J lost 6 bases, and 8 bases lay in between. The CDR3 extends over 11 amino acids.

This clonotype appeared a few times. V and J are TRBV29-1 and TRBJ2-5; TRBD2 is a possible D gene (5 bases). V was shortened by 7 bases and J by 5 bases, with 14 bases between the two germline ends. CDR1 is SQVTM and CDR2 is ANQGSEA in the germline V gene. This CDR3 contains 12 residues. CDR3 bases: TGCAGCGCCGGGGATCAAGTGGAGACCCAGTACTTC. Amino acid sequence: CSAGDQVETQYF.

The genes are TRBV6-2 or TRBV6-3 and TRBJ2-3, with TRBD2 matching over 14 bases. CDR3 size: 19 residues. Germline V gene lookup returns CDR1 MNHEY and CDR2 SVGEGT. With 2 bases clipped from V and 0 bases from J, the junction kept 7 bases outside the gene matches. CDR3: CASSYDRTSGRFSTDTQYF. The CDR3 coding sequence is TGTGCCAGCAGTTACGACAGGACTAGCGGGAGGTTTAGCACAGATACGCAGTATTTT.

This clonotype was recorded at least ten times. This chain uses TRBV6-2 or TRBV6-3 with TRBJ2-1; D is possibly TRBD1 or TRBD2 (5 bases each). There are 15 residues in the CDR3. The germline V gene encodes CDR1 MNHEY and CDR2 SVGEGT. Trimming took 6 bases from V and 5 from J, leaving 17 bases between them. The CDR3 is CASRRPGTENNEQFF. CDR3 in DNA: TGTGCCAGCAGACGTCCCGGGACGGAAAACAATGAGCAGTTCTTC.

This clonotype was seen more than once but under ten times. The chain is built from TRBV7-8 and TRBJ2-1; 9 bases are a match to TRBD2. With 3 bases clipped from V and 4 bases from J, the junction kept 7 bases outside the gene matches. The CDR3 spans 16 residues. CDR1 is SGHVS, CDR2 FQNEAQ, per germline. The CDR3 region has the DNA TGTGCCAGCAGCTTGCTAGCGGGGAAAGGGTACAATGAGCAGTTCTTC. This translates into CASSLLAGKGYNEQFF. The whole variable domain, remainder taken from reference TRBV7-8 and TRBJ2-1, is GAGVSQSPRYKVAKRGQDVALRCDPISGHVSLFWYQQALGQGPEFLTYFQNEAQLDKSGLPSDRFFAERPEGSVSTLKIQRTQQEDSAVYLCASSLLAGKGYNEQFFGPGTRLTVL.

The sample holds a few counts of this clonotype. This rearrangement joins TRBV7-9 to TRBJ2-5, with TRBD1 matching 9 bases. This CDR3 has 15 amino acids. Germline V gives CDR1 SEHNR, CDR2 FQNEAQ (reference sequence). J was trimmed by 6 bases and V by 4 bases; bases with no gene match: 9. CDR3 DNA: TGTGCCAGCAGCTCCTCGACAGGGGGTACGAAGACCCAGTACTTC. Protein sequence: CASSSSTGGTKTQYF.

CDR3: CASTRDGGRTVRPYEQYF. The CDR3 DNA sequence: TGTGCCAGCACCCGCGATGGCGGTAGGACAGTTCGGCCCTACGAGCAGTACTTC. The chain is built from TRBV6-2 or TRBV6-3 and TRBJ2-7; D might be TRBD1 (6 bases). This CDR3 contains 18 residues. The germline V gene encodes CDR1 MNHEY and CDR2 SVGEGT. The ends were cut back, 7 bases at V and 2 bases at J, with 27 bases in the middle.

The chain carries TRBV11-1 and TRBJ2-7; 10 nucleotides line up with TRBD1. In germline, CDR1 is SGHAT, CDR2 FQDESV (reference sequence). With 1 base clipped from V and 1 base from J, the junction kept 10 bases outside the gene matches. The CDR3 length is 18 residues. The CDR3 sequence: CASSLGGTGEGISYEQYF. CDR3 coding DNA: TGTGCCAGCAGCTTAGGAGGGACAGGGGAAGGAATTTCCTACGAGCAGTACTTC.